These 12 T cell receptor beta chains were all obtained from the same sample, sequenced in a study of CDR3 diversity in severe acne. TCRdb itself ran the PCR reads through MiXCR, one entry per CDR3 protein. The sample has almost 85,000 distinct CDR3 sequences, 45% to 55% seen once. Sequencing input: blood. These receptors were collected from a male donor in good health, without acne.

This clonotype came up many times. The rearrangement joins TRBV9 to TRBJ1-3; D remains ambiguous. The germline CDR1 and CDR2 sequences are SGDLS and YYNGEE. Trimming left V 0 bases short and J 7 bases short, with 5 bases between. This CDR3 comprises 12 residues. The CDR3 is CASSVDVNTIYF. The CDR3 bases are TGTGCCAGCAGCGTAGACGTGAACACCATATATTTT. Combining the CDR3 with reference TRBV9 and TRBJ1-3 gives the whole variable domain DSGVTQTPKHLITATGQRVTLRCSPRSGDLSVYWYQQSLDQGLQFLIQYYNGEERAKGNILERFSAQQFPDLHSELNLSSLELGDSALYFCASSVDVNTIYFGEGSWLTVV.

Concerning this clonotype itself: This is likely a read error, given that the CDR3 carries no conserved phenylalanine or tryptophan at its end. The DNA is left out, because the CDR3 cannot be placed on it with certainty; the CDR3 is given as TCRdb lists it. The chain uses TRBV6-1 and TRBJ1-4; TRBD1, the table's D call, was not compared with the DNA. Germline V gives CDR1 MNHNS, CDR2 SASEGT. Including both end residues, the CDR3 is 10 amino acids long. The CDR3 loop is CASSPQGANY.

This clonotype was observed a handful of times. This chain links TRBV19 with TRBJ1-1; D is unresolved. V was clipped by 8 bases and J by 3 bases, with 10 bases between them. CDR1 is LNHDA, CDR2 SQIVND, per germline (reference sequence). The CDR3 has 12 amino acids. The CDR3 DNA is TGTGCCAGTGGGGAGAGGGACACTGAAGCTTTCTTT. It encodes CASGERDTEAFF.

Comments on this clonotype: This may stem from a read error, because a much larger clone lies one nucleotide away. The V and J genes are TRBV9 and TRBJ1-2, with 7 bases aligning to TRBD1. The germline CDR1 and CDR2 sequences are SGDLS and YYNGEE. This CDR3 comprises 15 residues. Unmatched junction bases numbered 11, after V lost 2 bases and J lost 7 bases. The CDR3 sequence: CASSVGGQRGSGYTF. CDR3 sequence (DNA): TGTGCCAGCAGCGTGGGGGGACAGAGGGGATCTGGCTACACCTTC.

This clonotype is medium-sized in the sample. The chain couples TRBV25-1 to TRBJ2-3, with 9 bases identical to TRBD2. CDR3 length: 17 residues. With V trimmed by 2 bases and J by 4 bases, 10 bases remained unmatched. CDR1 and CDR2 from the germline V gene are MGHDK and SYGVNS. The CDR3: CASSERFGGGGADTQYF. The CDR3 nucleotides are TGTGCCAGCAGTGAACGGTTCGGCGGGGGGGGGGCAGATACGCAGTATTTT.

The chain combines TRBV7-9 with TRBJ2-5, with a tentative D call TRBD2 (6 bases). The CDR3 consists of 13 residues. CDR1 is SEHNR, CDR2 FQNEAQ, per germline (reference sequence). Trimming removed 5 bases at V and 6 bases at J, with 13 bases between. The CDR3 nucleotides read TGTGCCAGCAGCCGGGGGAAAGGAAAGACCCAGTACTTC. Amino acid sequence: CASSRGKGKTQYF.

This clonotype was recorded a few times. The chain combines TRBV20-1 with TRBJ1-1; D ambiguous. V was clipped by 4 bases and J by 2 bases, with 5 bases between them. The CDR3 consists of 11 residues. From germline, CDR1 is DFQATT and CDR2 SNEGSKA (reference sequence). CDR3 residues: CSAIYNTEAFF. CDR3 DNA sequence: TGCAGTGCTATATACAACACTGAAGCTTTCTTT.

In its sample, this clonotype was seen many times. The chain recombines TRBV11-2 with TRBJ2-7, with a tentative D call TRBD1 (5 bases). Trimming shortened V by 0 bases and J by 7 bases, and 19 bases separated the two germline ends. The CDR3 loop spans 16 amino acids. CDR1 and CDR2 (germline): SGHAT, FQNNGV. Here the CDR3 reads CASSLEGGRLGPEQYF. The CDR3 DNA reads TGTGCCAGCAGCTTAGAAGGTGGCCGATTGGGGCCTGAGCAGTACTTC.

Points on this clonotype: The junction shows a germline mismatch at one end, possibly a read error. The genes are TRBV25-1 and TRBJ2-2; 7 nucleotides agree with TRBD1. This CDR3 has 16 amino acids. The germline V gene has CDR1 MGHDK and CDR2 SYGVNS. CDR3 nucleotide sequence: TGTGCCACAGCGTTGCAAGGGGGCGATAACACCGGGAAGCTGTTTTTT. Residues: CATALQGGDNTGKLFF.

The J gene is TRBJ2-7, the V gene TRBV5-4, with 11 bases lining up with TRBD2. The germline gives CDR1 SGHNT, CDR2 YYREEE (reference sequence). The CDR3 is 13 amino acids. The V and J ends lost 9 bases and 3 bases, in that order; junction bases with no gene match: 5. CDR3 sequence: CATRLAGNYEQYF. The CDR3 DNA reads TGTGCCACCCGACTAGCGGGGAACTACGAGCAGTACTTC.

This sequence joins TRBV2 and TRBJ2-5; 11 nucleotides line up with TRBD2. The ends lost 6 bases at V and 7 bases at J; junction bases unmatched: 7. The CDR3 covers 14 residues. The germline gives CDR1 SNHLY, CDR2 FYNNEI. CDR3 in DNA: TGTGCCAGCAGCATTAGCGGGAGGGAAGGGACCCAGTACTTC. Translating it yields CASSISGREGTQYF.

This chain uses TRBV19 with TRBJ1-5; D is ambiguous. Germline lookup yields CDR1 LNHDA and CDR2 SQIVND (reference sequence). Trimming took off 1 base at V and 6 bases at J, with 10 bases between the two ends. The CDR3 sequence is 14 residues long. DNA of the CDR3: TGTGCCAGTAGTATAGCGGGGTACGGTCAGCCCCAGCATTTT. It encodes CASSIAGYGQPQHF.